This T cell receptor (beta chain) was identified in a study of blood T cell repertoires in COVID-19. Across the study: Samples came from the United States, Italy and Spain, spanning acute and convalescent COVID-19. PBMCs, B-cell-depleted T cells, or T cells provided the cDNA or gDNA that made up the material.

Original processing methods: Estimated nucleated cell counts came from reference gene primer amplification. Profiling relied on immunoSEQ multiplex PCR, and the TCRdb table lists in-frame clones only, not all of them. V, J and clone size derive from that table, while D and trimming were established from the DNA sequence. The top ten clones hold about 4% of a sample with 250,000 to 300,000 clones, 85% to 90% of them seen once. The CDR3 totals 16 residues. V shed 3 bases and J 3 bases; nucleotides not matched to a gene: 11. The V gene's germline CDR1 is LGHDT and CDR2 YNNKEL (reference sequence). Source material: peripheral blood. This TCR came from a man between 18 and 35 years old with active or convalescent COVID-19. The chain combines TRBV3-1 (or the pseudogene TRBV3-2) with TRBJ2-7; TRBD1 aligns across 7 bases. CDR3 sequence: CASSQSWDRRFYEQYF. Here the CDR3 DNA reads TGTGCCAGCAGCCAGTCTTGGGACAGAAGATTCTACGAGCAGTACTTC.